This TCR beta chain was found in a study of T cell responses to AZD1222 COVID-19 vaccine. Points from the study as a whole: Dominant CD4 TCR responses targeted spike regions 160-218 and 743-854. At study baseline, merely roughly 6 AZD1222 recipients were seropositive. Clonal diversity was possibly underestimated, and white British individuals and females predominated among donors. Unmutated variant regions reportedly attract nearly half of all spike-specific TCRs.

TCRdb keeps only in-frame clones here, not all; method: immunoSEQ multiplex PCR. This table holds over 120,000 clones, over 85% found once. Deletions cut 5 bases from V and 2 bases from J, with 16 bases between. Germline assignment: CDR1 MNHEY and CDR2 SVGEGT. The CDR3 sequence is 15 residues long. Points on this clone: Its antigen is not known.

The origin of this receptor is an adult in good health. V and J are TRBV6-2 or TRBV6-3 and TRBJ2-7; possible D gene TRBD2, 6 bases. This specimen was peripheral blood, taken on day 0 of AZD1222 vaccination. The CDR3 reads CASSPLREPTYEQYF. Here the CDR3 DNA reads TGTGCCAGCAGTCCCCTTCGGGAGCCAACCTACGAGCAGTACTTC.